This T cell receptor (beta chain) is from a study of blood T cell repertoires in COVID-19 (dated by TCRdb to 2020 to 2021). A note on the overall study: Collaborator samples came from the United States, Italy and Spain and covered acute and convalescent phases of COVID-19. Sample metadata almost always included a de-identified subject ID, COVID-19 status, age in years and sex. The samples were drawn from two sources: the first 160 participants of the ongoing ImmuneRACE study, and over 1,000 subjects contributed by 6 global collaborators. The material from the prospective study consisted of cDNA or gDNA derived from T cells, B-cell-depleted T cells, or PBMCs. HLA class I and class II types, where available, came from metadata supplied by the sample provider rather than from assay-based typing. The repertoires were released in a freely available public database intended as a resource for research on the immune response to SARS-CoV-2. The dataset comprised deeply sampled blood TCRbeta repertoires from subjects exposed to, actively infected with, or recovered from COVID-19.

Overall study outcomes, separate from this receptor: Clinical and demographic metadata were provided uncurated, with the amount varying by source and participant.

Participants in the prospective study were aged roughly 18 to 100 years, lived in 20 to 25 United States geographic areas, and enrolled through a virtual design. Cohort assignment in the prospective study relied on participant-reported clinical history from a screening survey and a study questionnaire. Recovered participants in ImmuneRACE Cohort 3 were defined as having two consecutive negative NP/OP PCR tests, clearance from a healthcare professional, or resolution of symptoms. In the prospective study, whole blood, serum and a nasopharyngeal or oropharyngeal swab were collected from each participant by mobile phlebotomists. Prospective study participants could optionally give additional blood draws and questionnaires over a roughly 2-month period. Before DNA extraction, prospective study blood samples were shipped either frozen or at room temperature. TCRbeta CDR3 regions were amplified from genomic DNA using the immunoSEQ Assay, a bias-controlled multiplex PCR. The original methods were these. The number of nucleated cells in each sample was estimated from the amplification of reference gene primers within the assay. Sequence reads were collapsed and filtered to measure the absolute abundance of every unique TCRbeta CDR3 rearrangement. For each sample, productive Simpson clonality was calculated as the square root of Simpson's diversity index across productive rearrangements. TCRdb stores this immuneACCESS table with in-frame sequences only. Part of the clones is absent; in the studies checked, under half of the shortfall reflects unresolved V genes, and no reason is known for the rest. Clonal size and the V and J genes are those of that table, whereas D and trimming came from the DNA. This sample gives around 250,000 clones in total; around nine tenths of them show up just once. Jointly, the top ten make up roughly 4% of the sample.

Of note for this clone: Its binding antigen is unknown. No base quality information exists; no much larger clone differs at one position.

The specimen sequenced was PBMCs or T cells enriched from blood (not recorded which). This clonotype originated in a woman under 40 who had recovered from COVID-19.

In nucleotide form, the sequence is TGTGCCAGCAGCTTGGCCGTGCAGGGTCACACTGAAGCTTTCTTT. Its product reads: CASSLAVQGHTEAFF. Recombination joined TRBV5-4 with TRBJ1-1; TRBD1 is a possible D gene, resting on 5 matching bases. CDR1 and CDR2 (SGHNT, YYREEE) derive from the germline V gene (reference sequence). Reading from cysteine to phenylalanine, the CDR3 counts 15 amino acids. The entry retains the CDR3 DNA only, 45 bases that are in frame from base 1. V gives up 0 bases and J gives up 3 bases, and the segment between their germline ends measures 12 bases.